This T cell receptor beta chain was found in a study of beta chain features in type 1 diabetes. Across the whole study: There were around 110 million sorted cells examined across all samples.

Points from the study as a whole: There was a moderate but significant shortening of TCRB CDR3s in all four CD4+ subsets of Type 1 diabetes patients.

What was sequenced were expressed TCRB transcripts, since all of the isolated RNA had been reverse transcribed. TCRdb's table, derived via immunoSEQ multiplex PCR, lists solely in-frame clones and lacks some. Here the sample spans 640,000 or so clones, more than 13% being singletons. A note on this clone: Its antigen is undetermined.

The CDR3 contains 13 residues. V lost 3 bases to trimming and J lost 8 bases; unmatched junction nucleotides: 4. Germline lookup yields CDR1 MNHEY and CDR2 SMNVEV (reference sequence). Sequenced input: naive CD4+ T cells from blood. The chain has TRBV27 and TRBJ2-1, with 7 bases identical to TRBD1. The clonotype comes from a man younger than 35 with type 1 diabetes. The CDR3 spells CASSFQGVDEQFF. CDR3 DNA sequence: TGTGCCAGCAGTTTTCAGGGGGTTGATGAGCAGTTCTTC.